The 25 T cell receptor beta chains below were found in one sample sequenced in a study of cytomegalovirus exposure and HLA in healthy donors (dated by TCRdb to the late 2010s). Library method: the immunoSEQ multiplex PCR assay. Sourced from immuneACCESS, this table was stored by TCRdb with only in-frame sequences that have V and J called. A share of the clones is absent; for the studies checked, an unresolved V gene accounts for under half, and the remainder has no known explanation. This sample is represented by some 310,000 clones; roughly 90% of them were singletons. Around 0.96% of the sample is taken by the ten largest. What was sequenced was PBMCs. These receptors were collected from a man aged 25 to 40 in good health and CMV-seronegative.

This clone was counted between two and nine times. This chain uses TRBV6-5 with TRBJ2-5, with D perhaps matching TRBD2 (5 bases). Looked up from germline, CDR1 is MNHEY and CDR2 is SVGAGI. The V gene lost 5 bases and the J gene lost 7 bases, with 8 bases spanning the gap. The CDR3 consists of 11 residues. CDR3 in DNA: TGTGCCAGCAGTCAAGGAGGGACCCAGTACTTC. Translation: CASSQGGTQYF.

In this sample, this clone turned up once. The J gene is TRBJ1-3, the V gene TRBV19; D unresolved. V lost 3 bases and J lost 0, with 15 bases in between. This CDR3 region has 17 residues. The germline V gene encodes CDR1 LNHDA and CDR2 SQIVND (reference sequence). Written as DNA, the CDR3 is TGTGCCAGTAGTATTTCCCGCCAGCGACCCTCTGGAAACACCATATATTTT. It encodes CASSISRQRPSGNTIYF. Using reference TRBV19 and TRBJ1-3 for the parts outside the CDR3, the full variable domain is DGGITQSPKYLFRKEGQNVTLSCEQNLNHDAMYWYRQDPGQGLRLIYYSQIVNDFQKGDIAEGYSVSREKKESFPLTVTSAQKNPTAFYLCASSISRQRPSGNTIYFGEGSWLTVV.

The genes are TRBV5-1 and TRBJ1-1, with TRBD1 matching 12 bases. Germline loops: CDR1 SGHRS, CDR2 YFSETQ. Trimming at V came to 4 bases and at J to 3 bases, leaving 13 bases not matched to a gene. CDR3 length: 18 residues. The CDR3 region is CASSGGTGGDPWYTEAFF. As DNA, the CDR3 is TGCGCCAGCAGCGGTGGGACAGGGGGCGATCCTTGGTACACTGAAGCTTTCTTT.

V gene TRBV7-8 combines with J gene TRBJ1-5; no firm D call. CDR1 is SGHVS, CDR2 FQNEAQ, per germline. The CDR3 sequence is 14 residues long. V lost 3 bases and J 5 bases, leaving 11 bases between the germline ends. The CDR3 coding sequence is TGTGCCAGCAGCTTCGAAGGCGGCGATCAGCCCCAGCATTTT. Its translation: CASSFEGGDQPQHF.

The chain joins TRBV5-6 to TRBJ1-1, with 7 bases fitting TRBD1. Germline assignment: CDR1 SGHDT and CDR2 YYEEEE. The CDR3 runs 15 residues. Trimming cost V 4 bases and J 0 bases; bases outside gene matches: 6. The CDR3 DNA sequence: TGTGCCAGCAGCGCGCAGACAGGGATGAACACTGAAGCTTTCTTT. Protein: CASSAQTGMNTEAFF.

The gene calls are TRBV9 and TRBJ1-1; no definite D call. Germline V lookup: CDR1 SGDLS, CDR2 YYNGEE. Trimming left V 4 bases short and J 5 bases short, with 15 bases between. This CDR3 has 14 amino acids. The CDR3 nucleotides read TGTGCCAGCAGCCCCCCCCGCGTCGAAACTGAAGCTTTCTTT. Amino acid sequence: CASSPPRVETEAFF.

This clone occurred a few times. V is TRBV29-1 and J is TRBJ1-2, with a weak D call TRBD1 (6 bases). V lost 7 bases and J lost 6, with 12 bases in between. The CDR3 length is 11 residues. Germline V gives CDR1 SQVTM, CDR2 ANQGSEA. CDR3 sequence: CSATGRNGYTF. The CDR3 nucleotides read TGCAGCGCGACAGGAAGGAATGGCTACACCTTC.

The sample holds a few counts of this clone. The chain uses TRBV27 and TRBJ1-5, with D maybe TRBD1 (6 bases). Trimming removed 3 bases from V and 2 bases from J, with 11 bases in between. Germline-derived CDR1 and CDR2 are MNHEY and SMNVEV (reference sequence). The CDR3 has 15 residues. CDR3 sequence (DNA): TGTGCCAGCAGTTTGTCAGGGGCGGGCAATCAGCCCCAGCATTTT. It encodes CASSLSGAGNQPQHF.

The gene calls are TRBV5-6 and TRBJ1-2; D remains ambiguous. The V end lost 4 bases, the J end lost 4 bases, and 14 bases lay between the germline ends. Per germline, CDR1 SGHDT and CDR2 YYEEEE. CDR3 length: 14 residues. CDR3 loop: CASSQGSPIYGYTF. The CDR3, as DNA: TGTGCCAGCAGCCAAGGGAGTCCGATCTATGGCTACACCTTC.

J is TRBJ2-3 and V is TRBV5-6, with 7 nucleotides matching TRBD2. Per the germline V gene, CDR1 is SGHDT and CDR2 is YYEEEE. Germline trimming cut 4 bases from V and 3 bases from J; bases unmatched to any gene: 11. This CDR3 is 16 amino acids long. This CDR3 reads CASSPAGGGGTDTQYF. The CDR3 DNA reads TGTGCCAGCAGCCCCGCAGGAGGCGGGGGAACAGATACGCAGTATTTT.

The V gene is TRBV18, the J gene TRBJ2-5; D ambiguous. There are 13 residues in the CDR3. The V gene lost 3 bases and the J gene lost 2 bases, with 7 bases spanning the gap. Germline CDR1 reads KGHSH; CDR2 reads LQKENI. CDR3 sequence (DNA): TGTGCCAGCTCACCGGGCGTGCAAGAGACCCAGTACTTC. It is translated as CASSPGVQETQYF.

The chain joins TRBV4-2 to TRBJ2-3; D perhaps matches TRBD2 (6 bases). The CDR3 spans 14 residues. V lost 0 bases and J 10 bases, leaving 14 bases between the germline ends. Looked up from germline, CDR1 is LGHNA and CDR2 is YNFKEQ. CDR3 nucleotide sequence: TGTGCCAGCAGCCAAGATCCAAAGGGAGGAGCGCAGTATTTT. It specifies CASSQDPKGGAQYF.

The chain has TRBV7-2 and TRBJ1-6; perhaps TRBD1 as D (6 bases). The CDR3 contains 15 residues. Per germline, CDR1 SGHTA and CDR2 FQGNSA. The V end lost 3 bases, the J end lost 5 bases, and 11 bases lay between the germline ends. The CDR3 region is CASSFTGLNNSPLHF. CDR3 DNA sequence: TGTGCCAGCAGCTTCACAGGGCTGAATAATTCACCCCTCCACTTT.

The chain recombines TRBV27 with TRBJ1-1; D gene unclear. The CDR3 totals 13 residues. V was shortened by 6 bases and J by 3 bases, with 11 bases between the two germline ends. Per germline, CDR1 MNHEY and CDR2 SMNVEV (reference sequence). CDR3 sequence (DNA): TGTGCCAGCAGGCCAGGCGTTTACACTGAAGCTTTCTTT. Amino acids: CASRPGVYTEAFF.

The chain recombines TRBV2 with TRBJ2-3, with D perhaps TRBD2 (5 bases). Trimming cost V 8 bases and J 6 bases, with 18 bases left between them. Per the germline V gene, CDR1 is SNHLY and CDR2 is FYNNEI. The CDR3 covers 14 residues. The CDR3 protein is CASSASPLGDTQYF. The CDR3 DNA reads as TGTGCCAGCTCGGCTAGCCCACTCGGGGATACGCAGTATTTT.

The chain carries TRBV6-5 and TRBJ1-1; the D gene is possibly TRBD1 (5 bases). Deletions cut 5 bases from V and 2 bases from J, with 12 bases between. CDR1 and CDR2 from the germline V gene are MNHEY and SVGAGI. The CDR3 has 14 amino acids. The CDR3 coding sequence is TGTGCCAGCAGTAACCGCAGGGTTAACACTGAAGCTTTCTTT. Its protein is CASSNRRVNTEAFF.

The chain uses TRBV7-2 and TRBJ2-7; 7 bases line up with TRBD2. The CDR3 is 14 residues long. Germline lookup yields CDR1 SGHTA and CDR2 FQGNSA. The trim removed 5 bases at V and 2 bases at J, leaving 6 bases unmatched. The CDR3 DNA sequence: TGTGCCAGCAGCAAACGACTAGCCACCTACGAGCAGTACTTC. It is translated as CASSKRLATYEQYF.

CDR3 coding DNA: TGCAGCGCGGCGGGACAGGGGAATTCCGGGGAGCTGTTTTTT. Translating gives CSAAGQGNSGELFF. This sequence joins TRBV29-1 and TRBJ2-2; 10 bases map to TRBD1. Germline V gene data show CDR1 as SQVTM and CDR2 as ANQGSEA. Trimming cost V 7 bases and J 6 bases; bases outside gene matches: 8. The CDR3 sequence is 14 residues long.

The rearrangement links TRBV4-1 to TRBJ2-4; 8 bases align to TRBD1. V gave up 1 base and J gave up 4 bases; unmatched junction bases: 6. CDR3 length: 16 residues. Germline values: CDR1 MGHRA, CDR2 YSYEKL. The CDR3 DNA reads TGCGCCAGCAGCCAAGGGACAGGGTGGGGAAAAAACATTCAGTACTTC. Protein product: CASSQGTGWGKNIQYF.

The V gene is TRBV10-3, the J gene TRBJ2-3; 7 bases are a match to TRBD2. Looked up from germline, CDR1 is ENHRY and CDR2 is SYGVKD. After removal of 5 bases from V and 2 bases from J, the junction contained 1 base not matched to a gene. The CDR3 consists of 13 residues. CDR3 in amino acids: CAISSGATDTQYF. In nucleotides, the CDR3 is TGTGCCATCAGTAGCGGGGCCACAGATACGCAGTATTTT.

The rearrangement joins TRBV18 to TRBJ1-5, with a tentative D call TRBD1 (5 bases). In germline, CDR1 is KGHSH, CDR2 LQKENI. Between the trimmed V and J ends, which lost 6 bases and 0 bases, there was a span of 18 bases. This CDR3 contains 17 residues. CDR3 DNA sequence: TGTGCCAGCTCCTTCAGCCCAGGGCCCTATAGCAATCAGCCCCAGCATTTT. It translates to CASSFSPGPYSNQPQHF.

The chain carries TRBV27 and TRBJ1-6; TRBD1 is a possible D gene (5 bases). V was clipped by 5 bases and J by 14 bases, with 28 bases between them. The CDR3 loop spans 17 amino acids. Per the germline V gene, CDR1 is MNHEY and CDR2 is SMNVEV (reference sequence). CDR3 loop: CASSRQRIDREALSLHF. The CDR3 nucleotides are TGTGCCAGCAGTCGCCAAAGAATTGACAGAGAGGCGCTCTCCCTCCACTTT.

CDR3 amino acids: CASSSRQGRDTQYF. The CDR3 nucleotides read TGTGCCAGCAGCTCCCGACAGGGCCGAGATACGCAGTATTTT. V and J are TRBV7-2 and TRBJ2-3; 7 nucleotides match TRBD1. Germline-derived CDR1 and CDR2 are SGHTA and FQGNSA. This CDR3 has 14 residues. V shed 4 bases, J shed 5 bases, and the junction held 6 bases outside the gene matches.

This clone was seen a handful of times. The CDR3 region is CASSRGTVNTEAFF. In nucleotides, the CDR3 is TGCGCCAGCAGCAGGGGGACGGTGAACACTGAAGCTTTCTTT. This chain joins TRBV5-1 and TRBJ1-1, with D possibly matching TRBD1 (6 bases). CDR1 and CDR2 from the germline V gene are SGHRS and YFSETQ. Trimming pared 4 bases from V and 0 bases from J, leaving 10 bases between. This CDR3 comprises 14 residues. The whole variable domain, filled in from reference TRBV5-1 and TRBJ1-1, reads KAGVTQTPRYLIKTRGQQVTLSCSPISGHRSVSWYQQTPGQGLQFLFEYFSETQRNKGNFPGRFSGRQFSNSRSEMNVSTLELGDSALYLCASSRGTVNTEAFFGQGTRLTVV.

The chain joins TRBV30 to TRBJ1-1, with a weak D call TRBD1 (5 bases). From germline, CDR1 is GTSNPN and CDR2 SVGIG (reference sequence). The ends were cut back, 4 bases at V and 2 bases at J, with 14 bases in the middle. The CDR3 has 14 residues. CDR3 loop: CAWTLGVINTEAFF. The CDR3 DNA is TGTGCCTGGACTCTAGGGGTTATTAACACTGAAGCTTTCTTT.